This TCR beta chain was retrieved from a study of breast tumors, draining lymph nodes, adjacent tissues. General study points: Tumor repertoires ranked between lymph nodes and nontumor tissue in diversity, with V and J gene preferences. Compared with basal-like, luminal-like tumors shared significantly more repertoire with nontumor tissue. Tumor T cell lymph node origin was a supported hypothesis, not proven.

This clonotype was observed many times. Its antigen is as yet unknown. V shed 5 bases and J shed 3 bases, with 5 bases lying between them. This CDR3 is 12 amino acids long. Germline lookup yields CDR1 LNHNV and CDR2 YYDKDF (reference sequence). TCRdb re-analysed the multiplex PCR reads in MiXCR, keeping a single row per CDR3 protein. The sample consists of 270,000 or so distinct CDR3 sequences, about 33% of them appearing once. Breast cancer patients provided tissue from their axillary draining lymph nodes. The sample taken for sequencing was axillary lymph node tissue. This chain connects TRBV15 to TRBJ2-1; D remains ambiguous. This sequence originates from a female donor with breast cancer. Some clones in this sample may be carry-over from other donors' samples. The DNA for the CDR3 is TGTGCCACCAGCGGAAACTACAATGAGCAGTTCTTC. Protein: CATSGNYNEQFF.